Below, 28 T cell receptor beta chains from the same sample are listed, as sequenced in a study of shared clonotypes between healthy human individuals. Libraries were prepared by immunoSEQ multiplex PCR; TCRdb keeps only in-frame clonotypes and omits some of them. The top ten hold approximately 1.5% of the sample, which has over a million clones, 60% to 80% seen once. Sequencing was done on a sample of memory CD4+ T cells sorted from blood. Sample subset: CD45RA-negative fraction. The receptors come from a man between 18 and 29 years old in good health.

This chain connects TRBV5-1 to TRBJ2-7; 9 nucleotides align to TRBD1. Germline loops: CDR1 SGHRS, CDR2 YFSETQ. The CDR3 has 13 amino acids. Trimming cost V 6 bases and J 5 bases; bases outside gene matches: 6. CDR3: CASNVNRGHEQYF. Here the CDR3 DNA reads TGCGCCAGCAACGTGAACAGGGGGCACGAGCAGTACTTC.

This clone was seen only once. The same CDR3 arises from other DNA sequences in this sample as well. The chain carries TRBV6-5 and TRBJ2-7; D call uncertain. Trimming removed 4 bases at V and 3 bases at J, with 4 bases between. CDR1 is MNHEY and CDR2 is SVGAGI in the germline V gene. The CDR3 contains 11 residues. The CDR3 coding sequence is TGTGCCAGCAGTTCCTTCTACGAGCAGTACTTC. Translating it yields CASSSFYEQYF.

This clone was observed once. This chain connects TRBV5-8 to TRBJ2-7; D perhaps matches TRBD1 (5 bases). Looked up from germline, CDR1 is SGHTS and CDR2 is YDEGEE. Trimming left V 4 bases short and J 2 bases short, with 16 bases between. The CDR3 extends over 15 amino acids. The CDR3 sequence is CASSISRDLTYEQYF. CDR3 DNA: TGTGCCAGCAGCATATCCAGGGATTTGACCTACGAGCAGTACTTC. Supplemented by reference TRBV5-8 and TRBJ2-7, the full variable domain reads EAGVTQSPTHLIKTRGQQATLRCSPISGHTSVYWYQQALGLGLQFLLWYDEGEERNRGNFPPRFSGRQFPNYSSELNVNALELEDSALYLCASSISRDLTYEQYFGPGTRLTVT.

The genes are TRBV30 and TRBJ1-4; D is ambiguous. V was pared by 3 bases and J by 2 bases, with 4 bases between. CDR1 and CDR2 from the germline V gene are GTSNPN and SVGIG (reference sequence). The CDR3 sequence is 12 residues long. CDR3 in amino acids: CAWSSTNEKLFF. CDR3 DNA: TGTGCCTGGAGCTCCACTAATGAAAAACTGTTTTTT.

CDR3 DNA sequence: TGTGCCAGCAGCGCCGGTACTAGCCTCGATACGCAGTATTTT. This translates into CASSAGTSLDTQYF. The V gene is TRBV9, the J gene TRBJ2-3, with D possibly being TRBD2 (6 bases). Germline CDR1 and CDR2: SGDLS and YYNGEE. The CDR3 consists of 14 residues. Between the trimmed V and J ends, which lost 3 bases and 6 bases, there was a span of 14 bases.

This clone was detected only a few times. V is TRBV6-5 and J is TRBJ1-2; D possibly corresponds to TRBD1 (6 bases). The CDR3 has 16 residues. From germline, CDR1 is MNHEY and CDR2 SVGAGI. V lost 0 bases, J lost 3 bases, and 14 bases lay in between. CDR3 region: CASSYSDRDPYYGYTF. CDR3 coding DNA: TGTGCCAGCAGTTACTCGGACAGAGACCCCTACTATGGCTACACCTTC.

The V and J genes are TRBV19 and TRBJ2-2; D may be TRBD2 (5 bases). Germline CDR1 reads LNHDA; CDR2 reads SQIVND (reference sequence). This CDR3 comprises 16 residues. V was pared by 0 bases and J by 6 bases, with 14 bases between. The CDR3 nucleotides are TGTGCCAGTAGTATAGAAGGGCCGCCGCGGGCCGGGGAGCTGTTTTTT. Translating it yields CASSIEGPPRAGELFF.

The chain has TRBV5-1 and TRBJ2-1; 10 bases map to TRBD1. The V gene end was trimmed by 4 bases and the J gene end by 9 bases; junction bases not matched to a gene: 7. The CDR3 totals 14 residues. Germline loops: CDR1 SGHRS, CDR2 YFSETQ. The CDR3: CASSITRQGAEQFF. The DNA of the CDR3 is TGCGCCAGCAGCATAACCCGACAGGGGGCTGAGCAGTTCTTC. Full variable domain (missing parts from reference TRBV5-1 and TRBJ2-1): KAGVTQTPRYLIKTRGQQVTLSCSPISGHRSVSWYQQTPGQGLQFLFEYFSETQRNKGNFPGRFSGRQFSNSRSEMNVSTLELGDSALYLCASSITRQGAEQFFGPGTRLTVL.

The chain links TRBV5-1 to TRBJ2-7, with 7 bases matching TRBD2. V was pared by 4 bases and J by 0 bases, with 13 bases of the junction left unmatched. Germline assignment: CDR1 SGHRS and CDR2 YFSETQ. The CDR3 is 17 amino acids. CDR3 amino acids: CASSRFPVGTNSYEQYF. CDR3 sequence (DNA): TGCGCCAGCAGCAGGTTTCCCGTCGGGACTAACTCCTACGAGCAGTACTTC.

This chain links TRBV7-7 with TRBJ2-2; D might be TRBD1 (6 bases). Germline CDR1 reads SSHAT; CDR2 reads FNYEAQ (reference sequence). The CDR3 covers 11 residues. The CDR3 DNA follows: TGTGCTTCTCAGGGGACCGGGGAGCTGTTTTTT. It codes for CASQGTGELFF.

This chain connects TRBV6-1 to TRBJ2-7, with TRBD1 matching 7 bases. The CDR3 has 13 amino acids. V gave up 10 bases and J gave up 5 bases; unmatched junction bases: 11. Germline-derived CDR1 and CDR2 are MNHNS and SASEGT. Here the CDR3 reads CATKPGQINEQYF. CDR3 DNA sequence: TGTGCCACAAAGCCGGGACAGATTAACGAGCAGTACTTC.

This chain uses TRBV28 with TRBJ2-2, with D hard to call. This CDR3 comprises 15 residues. The V gene lost 4 bases and the J gene lost 4 bases, with 13 bases spanning the gap. CDR1 is MDHEN, CDR2 SYDVKM, per germline. This CDR3 reads CASSSDGLITGELFF. CDR3 in DNA: TGTGCCAGCAGTTCGGACGGCCTAATCACCGGGGAGCTGTTTTTT. Full variable domain (missing parts from reference TRBV28 and TRBJ2-2): DVKVTQSSRYLVKRTGEKVFLECVQDMDHENMFWYRQDPGLGLRLIYFSYDVKMKEKGDIPEGYSVSREKKERFSLILESASTNQTSMYLCASSSDGLITGELFFGEGSRLTVL.

This sequence joins TRBV6-5 and TRBJ1-5, with 9 positions matching TRBD1. The V gene end was trimmed by 5 bases and the J gene end by 5 bases; junction bases not matched to a gene: 4. There are 14 residues in the CDR3. The germline V gene encodes CDR1 MNHEY and CDR2 SVGAGI. CDR3 DNA sequence: TGTGCCAGCAGTCCCTGGACAGGGGATCAGCCCCAGCATTTT. Protein sequence: CASSPWTGDQPQHF.

This clone has a count of ten or more. This chain links TRBV30 with TRBJ2-7; the D is unclear. This CDR3 is built from 17 residues. Germline CDR1 is GTSNPN and CDR2 is SVGIG (reference sequence). V lost 2 bases, J lost 2 bases, and 22 bases lay in between. The CDR3 DNA follows: TGTGCCTGGAGTCCACCACCTCGGCTGAGTCGGACCTACGAGCAGTACTTC. As protein: CAWSPPPRLSRTYEQYF.

For this clone: The identical CDR3 is also encoded by other nucleotide sequences in the sample. The chain has TRBV7-2 and TRBJ2-7; 8 nucleotides agree with TRBD2. The V gene's germline CDR1 is SGHTA and CDR2 FQGNSA. The CDR3 has 13 amino acids. Trimming cost V 5 bases and J 3 bases; bases outside gene matches: 3. For the CDR3, the DNA is TGTGCCAGCAGCCTGCTAGCGGGCTACGAGCAGTACTTC. Residues: CASSLLAGYEQYF. The entire variable domain, with the rest obtained from reference TRBV7-2 and TRBJ2-7, is as follows: GAGVSQSPSNKVTEKGKDVELRCDPISGHTALYWYRQSLGQGLEFLIYFQGNSAPDKSGLPSDRFSAERTGGSVSTLTIQRTQQEDSAVYLCASSLLAGYEQYFGPGTRLTVT.

A few counts support this clone. The chain is built from TRBV6-5 and TRBJ1-5; possibly TRBD1 for D (5 bases). Germline V lookup: CDR1 MNHEY, CDR2 SVGAGI. Trimming removed 6 bases at V and 6 bases at J, with 18 bases between. The CDR3 spans 15 residues. Here the CDR3 DNA reads TGTGCCAGCAGAAGAGGGGTTGGGAGTGGTCAGCCCCAGCATTTT. Protein product: CASRRGVGSGQPQHF.

The J gene is TRBJ2-7, the V gene TRBV5-1; 9 bases fit TRBD1. This CDR3 is built from 16 residues. With 0 bases clipped from V and 1 base from J, the junction kept 5 bases outside the gene matches. CDR1 and CDR2 from the germline V gene are SGHRS and YFSETQ. The CDR3 nucleotides are TGCGCCAGCAGCTTGGGTCGACAGGGGGGTTCCTACGAGCAGTACTTC. Residues: CASSLGRQGGSYEQYF.

The chain recombines TRBV19 with TRBJ1-3; a weak D match, TRBD1 (5 bases). Trimming removed 10 bases at V and 0 bases at J, with 13 bases between. The CDR3 runs to 14 residues. CDR1 is LNHDA and CDR2 is SQIVND in the germline V gene (reference sequence). As DNA, the CDR3 is TGTGCCACGGGGGACTCTCACTCTGGAAACACCATATATTTT. Residues: CATGDSHSGNTIYF.

This clone has only one observation. The CDR3 spells CAWSGSLHTNYGYTF. The CDR3 DNA is TGTGCCTGGAGTGGGAGTCTGCATACTAACTATGGCTACACCTTC. J is TRBJ1-2 and V is TRBV30, with D unclear. This CDR3 contains 15 residues. In germline, CDR1 is GTSNPN, CDR2 SVGIG (reference sequence). Trimming left V 1 base short and J 0 bases short, with 12 bases between.

The CDR3 bases are TGTGCTAGTGGTTTGGGTTATGGGCAGTTCTTC. The encoded protein is CASGLGYGQFF. The genes are TRBV12-5 and TRBJ2-1; D is undetermined. In germline, CDR1 is LGHNT, CDR2 FRNRAP. V lost 1 base and J lost 12, with 7 bases in between. CDR3 size: 11 residues.

Details on this clone: This may be a read error: a much more frequent sequence differs by one nucleotide. Other nucleotide sequences in the sample specify the same CDR3. The chain has TRBV11-3 and TRBJ2-2; D is unresolved. The CDR3 consists of 13 residues. The V end lost 3 bases, the J end lost 5 bases, and 7 bases lay between the germline ends. CDR1 and CDR2 from the germline V gene are SGHNT and YENEEA. CDR3 sequence: CASSLDGTGELFF. DNA for the CDR3: TGTGCCAGCAGCTTGGACGGGACCGGGGAGCTGTTTTTT.

The rearrangement uses TRBV5-1 and TRBJ2-2, with D perhaps TRBD2 (5 bases). CDR1 and CDR2 from the germline V gene are SGHRS and YFSETQ. V was pared by 6 bases and J by 1 base, with 16 bases between. This CDR3 is built from 16 residues. The CDR3 sequence is CASTLSNGVNTGELFF. CDR3 bases: TGCGCCAGCACCTTAAGCAACGGGGTGAACACCGGGGAGCTGTTTTTT.

The chain joins TRBV6-1 to TRBJ1-5; TRBD1 might be the D (6 bases). This CDR3 comprises 14 residues. Germline-derived CDR1 and CDR2 are MNHNS and SASEGT. Deletions cut 6 bases from V and 3 bases from J, with 12 bases between. The CDR3 DNA sequence: TGTGCCAGCAGGCAGACAGGAACCAATCAGCCCCAGCATTTT. Its protein product is CASRQTGTNQPQHF.

This clone showed up just a few times. V and J are TRBV2 and TRBJ1-4; D is unresolved. The CDR3 runs 11 residues. Per germline, CDR1 SNHLY and CDR2 FYNNEI. V shed 6 bases and J shed 5 bases, with 4 bases lying between them. The CDR3 loop is CASRVNEKLFF. The CDR3 nucleotides are TGTGCCAGCAGGGTGAATGAAAAACTGTTTTTT.

V and J are TRBV29-1 and TRBJ1-5, with D unresolved. The CDR3 is 13 amino acids. Germline V lookup: CDR1 SQVTM, CDR2 ANQGSEA. V lost 5 bases to trimming and J lost 6 bases, with 14 bases between them. The CDR3 protein is CSVLSAGGQPQHF. In DNA form, the CDR3 reads TGCAGCGTTCTTAGTGCGGGTGGTCAGCCCCAGCATTTT.

V gene TRBV6-5 combines with J gene TRBJ1-5; the D gene is possibly TRBD1 (5 bases). This CDR3 region has 13 residues. With 4 bases removed from V and 7 bases from J, the gap between germline ends came to 11 bases. The germline CDR1 and CDR2 sequences are MNHEY and SVGAGI. CDR3 sequence reads: CASSFWEGQPQHF. In DNA, the CDR3 is TGTGCCAGCAGTTTTTGGGAGGGGCAGCCCCAGCATTTT.

The chain uses TRBV27 and TRBJ2-2; TRBD2 matches 11 bases. This CDR3 is built from 16 residues. The trim removed 8 bases at V and 2 bases at J, leaving 7 bases unmatched. Germline CDR1 and CDR2: MNHEY and SMNVEV (reference sequence). CDR3 sequence (DNA): TGTGCCAGCGGGAGGCTAGCGGGGGGTAACACCGGGGAGCTGTTTTTT. Translating gives CASGRLAGGNTGELFF.

On this clone itself: Other DNA sequences within the sample encode an identical CDR3. The chain couples TRBV7-9 to TRBJ1-5; D call uncertain. V was trimmed by 3 bases and J by 7 bases, leaving 7 bases between them. Looked up from germline, CDR1 is SEHNR and CDR2 is FQNEAQ (reference sequence). There are 12 residues in the CDR3. The CDR3 sequence is CASSLLEQPQHF. The CDR3 region has the DNA TGTGCCAGCAGCTTGCTGGAGCAGCCCCAGCATTTT.